The table lists the clone carrying this TCR beta chain with many counts. These data come from a study of T cells in Graves' hyperthyroidism and ophthalmopathy. Amplification targeted TCR beta CDR3 regions from RNA transcripts. With the HTBI primer set, the TCR CDR3 went through a first round of RT-PCR. Each CDR3 protein is one row after TCRdb ran MiXCR on the multiplex PCR reads. The sample contains some 600,000 distinct CDR3 sequences, about 15% of which appear only once. This CDR3 is built from 15 residues. V was clipped by 1 base and J by 5 bases; unmatched bases: 5. Germline CDR1 is SGHRS and CDR2 is YFSETQ. Uncontrolled infection, other autoimmune disease, pregnancy or lactation disqualified patients from enrolment. Diagnoses were established using clinical symptoms, serum thyroxine and TRAb, thyroid ultrasound and orbital computed tomography. PBMCs were obtained from 9.5 to 10 ml fresh peripheral blood.

The specimen was blood. The sequence was collected from a woman aged 30 to 39 with Graves' hyperthyroidism that later progressed to Graves' ophthalmopathy. The chain carries TRBV5-1 and TRBJ1-5; 8 bases fit TRBD1. CDR3 amino acids: CASSLQGASDQPQHF. In DNA form, the CDR3 reads TGCGCCAGCAGCTTGCAGGGGGCGTCGGATCAGCCCCAGCATTTT.